This record looks at one TCR beta chain sequence and its context. The data originate from a study of blood T cell repertoires in COVID-19. Looked up from germline, CDR1 is SQVTM and CDR2 is ANQGSEA. The length of the CDR3 is 14 residues. The junction had 8 bases not matched to a gene; V was cut back by 6 bases and J by 4 bases. This table comes from immunoSEQ multiplex PCR, and its TCRdb copy is limited to in-frame clones, with some not included. Found here are roughly 150,000 clones, 85% of them singletons; the top ten hold under 3%. The specimen sequenced was peripheral blood. J is TRBJ2-1 and V is TRBV29-1; 8 bases are shared with TRBD2. The origin of this receptor is a middle-aged man with acute or convalescent COVID-19. CDR3 nucleotides: TGCAGCGTAAAAACTAGCGGAGTATACAATGAGCAGTTCTTC. Protein sequence: CSVKTSGVYNEQFF.